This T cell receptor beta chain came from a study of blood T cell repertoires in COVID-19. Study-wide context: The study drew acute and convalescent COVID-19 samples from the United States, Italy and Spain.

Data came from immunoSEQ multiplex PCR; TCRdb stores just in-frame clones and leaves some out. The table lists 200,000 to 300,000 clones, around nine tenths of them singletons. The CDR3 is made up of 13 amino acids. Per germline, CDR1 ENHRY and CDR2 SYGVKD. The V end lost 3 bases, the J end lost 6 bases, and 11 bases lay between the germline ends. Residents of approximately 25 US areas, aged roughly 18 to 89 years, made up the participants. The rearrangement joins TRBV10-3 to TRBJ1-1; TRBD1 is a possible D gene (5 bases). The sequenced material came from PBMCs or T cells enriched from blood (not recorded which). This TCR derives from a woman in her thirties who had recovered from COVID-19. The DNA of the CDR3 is TGTGCCATCAGTGATGGGGCTTTGGCTGAAGCTTTCTTT. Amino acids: CAISDGALAEAFF.